One T cell receptor beta chain is described in this entry. What it binds is not known. With 60 Vbeta and 13 Jbeta primers, the PCR was carried out. Assay: immunoSEQ multiplex PCR; the TCRdb copy retains only in-frame clones and omits some. This table has roughly 190,000 clones, approximately 12% appearing once. The sample comes from a study of cytomegalovirus exposure and HLA in healthy donors. The CDR3 contains 14 residues. Study-level findings and limits: V- and J-gene trimming in TCR beta was tied to a missense DCLRE1C variant by an analysis performed later.

This receptor was taken from a man in his fifties or sixties in good health and CMV-seropositive. The chain combines TRBV21-1 with TRBJ1-4; TRBD1, as called in the table, went unchecked against the DNA. TRBV21-1 is a pseudogene locus. The specimen was PBMCs. In nucleotides, the CDR3 is TGTGCCAGCACCGCGGGACAGGGAAATGAAAAACTGTTTTTT. Amino acids: CASTAGQGNEKLFF.